Below, 10 T cell receptor beta chains from the same sample are listed, as sequenced in a study of blood T cell repertoires in COVID-19. Method: immunoSEQ multiplex PCR; TCRdb's copy keeps in-frame clones and lacks some. The data show approximately 250,000 clones, 70% to 85% seen once. Sequencing was performed on peripheral blood. Every receptor here comes from a woman in her forties who had recovered from COVID-19.

The CDR3 sequence: CASSDPVDSLFF. For the CDR3, the DNA is TGTGCCAGCAGCGACCCTGTTGACAGTCTGTTTTTT. The rearrangement uses TRBV6-2 or TRBV6-3 and TRBJ1-4, with D tentatively TRBD1 (5 bases). Germline values: CDR1 MNHEY, CDR2 SVGEGT. The CDR3 spans 12 residues. V gave up 6 bases and J gave up 14 bases, with 16 bases separating them.

This clone appeared once. This chain links TRBV18 with TRBJ2-3; 9 bases are a match to TRBD1. J was trimmed by 4 bases and V by 4 bases; bases with no gene match: 12. CDR1 is KGHSH and CDR2 is LQKENI in the germline V gene. This CDR3 is 17 amino acids long. CDR3 bases: TGTGCCAGCTCACAAAGCGAAACAACAGGGGGCGCAGATACGCAGTATTTT. This gives the protein CASSQSETTGGADTQYF.

This chain uses TRBV7-2 with TRBJ2-1; D may be TRBD1 (5 bases). From germline, CDR1 is SGHTA and CDR2 FQGNSA. The CDR3 loop spans 12 amino acids. The V end lost 5 bases, the J end lost 5 bases, and 7 bases lay between the germline ends. The CDR3 loop is CASSVQDNEQFF. The CDR3 coding sequence is TGTGCCAGCAGCGTACAGGACAATGAGCAGTTCTTC.

The chain combines TRBV7-2 with TRBJ2-5; 7 nucleotides match TRBD1. Germline V gene lookup returns CDR1 SGHTA and CDR2 FQGNSA. The V gene end was trimmed by 0 bases and the J gene end by 3 bases; junction bases not matched to a gene: 4. The length of the CDR3 is 15 residues. CDR3 protein: CASSLALTGKETQYF. The CDR3 coding sequence is TGTGCCAGCAGCTTAGCTCTGACAGGGAAAGAGACCCAGTACTTC.

The chain has TRBV6-1 and TRBJ1-4; D is uncertain. CDR3 length: 14 residues. The germline CDR1 and CDR2 sequences are MNHNS and SASEGT. With 3 bases removed from V and 7 bases from J, the gap between germline ends came to 12 bases. CDR3 in DNA: TGTGCCAGCAGTGACGCCCAGGTGGGTGAAAAACTGTTTTTT. Encoded protein: CASSDAQVGEKLFF.

The rearrangement links TRBV11-2 to TRBJ1-4, with D perhaps TRBD1 (5 bases). Per the germline V gene, CDR1 is SGHAT and CDR2 is FQNNGV. The CDR3 consists of 19 residues. Trimming stripped 5 bases from V and 0 bases from J, with 22 bases between. CDR3 residues: CASSPTYIRGRATNEKLFF. In DNA form, the CDR3 reads TGTGCCAGCAGCCCGACCTACATAAGGGGCAGGGCAACTAATGAAAAACTGTTTTTT.

The chain is built from TRBV18 and TRBJ2-7; no clear D gene. Germline CDR1 reads KGHSH; CDR2 reads LQKENI. This CDR3 has 13 amino acids. V was shortened by 0 bases and J by 3 bases, with 6 bases between the two germline ends. In nucleotides, the CDR3 is TGTGCCAGCTCACCACCCACAGACTACGAGCAGTACTTC. It specifies CASSPPTDYEQYF.

The V call is TRBV19, the J call TRBJ2-5, with a tentative D call TRBD2 (5 bases). The length of the CDR3 is 15 residues. V gave up 3 bases and J gave up 3 bases, with 14 bases separating them. Germline values: CDR1 LNHDA, CDR2 SQIVND (reference sequence). CDR3 bases: TGTGCCAGTAGTATGAGTCGGTCGGGGAAAGAGACCCAGTACTTC. It encodes CASSMSRSGKETQYF. Based on the CDR3 plus reference TRBV19 and TRBJ2-5, the full variable domain is DGGITQSPKYLFRKEGQNVTLSCEQNLNHDAMYWYRQDPGQGLRLIYYSQIVNDFQKGDIAEGYSVSREKKESFPLTVTSAQKNPTAFYLCASSMSRSGKETQYFGPGTRLLVL.

The chain couples TRBV19 to TRBJ1-1; D is possibly TRBD1 (5 bases). The germline V gene encodes CDR1 LNHDA and CDR2 SQIVND (reference sequence). The length of the CDR3 is 13 residues. V dropped 7 bases and J dropped 5 bases, with 14 bases sitting between them. In DNA, the CDR3 is TGTGCCAGTACCCTTACGGGGGGGACTGAAGCTTTCTTT. This gives the protein CASTLTGGTEAFF. The full variable domain, rest sourced from reference TRBV19 and TRBJ1-1, is DGGITQSPKYLFRKEGQNVTLSCEQNLNHDAMYWYRQDPGQGLRLIYYSQIVNDFQKGDIAEGYSVSREKKESFPLTVTSAQKNPTAFYLCASTLTGGTEAFFGQGTRLTVV.

The chain links TRBV11-3 to TRBJ1-1; TRBD1 might be the D (5 bases). V gave up 2 bases and J gave up 2 bases, with 9 bases separating them. The CDR3 covers 14 residues. Germline-derived CDR1 and CDR2 are SGHNT and YENEEA. The CDR3 coding sequence is TGTGCCAGCAGCTTAAGTGGACACAACACTGAAGCTTTCTTT. Translating it yields CASSLSGHNTEAFF.